Shown below are 2 T cell receptor beta chains from a single sample sequenced in a study of shared clonotypes between healthy human individuals. Sequencing was performed with immunoSEQ multiplex PCR; in TCRdb, only in-frame clones are kept and a portion is missing. The sample has over 700,000 clones; about two thirds are singletons. The source material was memory CD4+ T cells sorted from blood. Specified subset: CD45RA-negative fraction. Every receptor here comes from a young woman in good health.

This clone was recorded only once. The chain has TRBV19 and TRBJ2-5, with D possibly called TRBD1 or TRBD2 (6 bases each). V was trimmed by 1 base and J by 5 bases, leaving 11 bases between them. The CDR3 extends over 14 amino acids. Germline assignment: CDR1 LNHDA and CDR2 SQIVND (reference sequence). CDR3 in amino acids: CASSIAGGRETQYF. The CDR3 DNA reads TGTGCCAGTAGTATAGCTGGGGGGCGGGAGACCCAGTACTTC.

The rearrangement uses TRBV29-1 and TRBJ2-5, with D tentatively TRBD1 (7 bases). From germline, CDR1 is SQVTM and CDR2 ANQGSEA. This CDR3 region has 15 residues. V lost 3 bases to trimming and J lost 5 bases, with 19 bases between them. CDR3 nucleotide sequence: TGCAGCGTTGAGGAGGGACAGCAACTAGTGGAGACCCAGTACTTC. Its translation: CSVEEGQQLVETQYF.